These T cell receptor beta chains were read from a single sample in a study of blood T cell repertoires in COVID-19. Method: immunoSEQ multiplex PCR; TCRdb's copy keeps in-frame clones and lacks some. This sample yields approximately 230,000 clones, of which roughly 90% are seen a single time; just under 6.5% belongs to the top ten. Sequenced input: PBMCs or T cells enriched from blood (not recorded which). These receptors all stem from a woman between 25 and 40 years old with acute COVID-19. The CDR3 runs from the conserved cysteine through the conserved F or W. The D gene is left open where the match is weak. Clone size is stated in some rows and not others, as once, few, many or a class when expanded.

.	TRBJ2-2	.	TRBV7-2	CASSMTGSNTGELFF	TGTGCCAGCAGCATGACAGGATCGAACACCGGGGAGCTGTTTTTT
.	TRBJ2-1	.	TRBV7-8	CASSLILTGEQFF	TGTGCCAGCAGCTTAATTCTAACGGGTGAGCAGTTCTTC
.	TRBJ2-5	.	TRBV3-1/TRBV3-2	CASSQAAGDTYF	TGTGCCAGCAGCCAAGCCGCCGGGGACACGTACTTC
.	TRBJ2-7	TRBD1	TRBV25-1	CASRRAGGYEQYF	TGTGCCAGCAGGAGGGCAGGGGGCTACGAGCAGTACTTC
once	TRBJ2-3	.	TRBV25-1	CASSERRVADTQYF	TGTGCCAGCAGTGAAAGGAGGGTAGCGGATACGCAGTATTTT
.	TRBJ2-1	TRBD1	TRBV11-2	CASSYGSDRGLYNEQFF	TGTGCCAGCAGCTATGGGAGCGACAGGGGTTTATACAATGAGCAGTTCTTC
.	TRBJ2-5	TRBD2	TRBV29-1	CSVEGGLVGRETQYF	TGCAGCGTGGAGGGGGGACTAGTAGGGCGAGAGACCCAGTACTTC
few	TRBJ2-7	TRBD1	TRBV28	CATGTGGYEQYF	TGTGCCACCGGGACAGGGGGCTACGAGCAGTACTTC
.	TRBJ1-1	.	TRBV12-3/TRBV12-4	CASSPGDTEAFF	TGTGCCAGCAGTCCGGGGGACACTGAAGCTTTCTTT
.	TRBJ1-5	.	TRBV7-9	CASSFGNPLQPQHF	TGTGCCAGCAGCTTCGGTAACCCTCTCCAGCCCCAGCATTTT
.	TRBJ2-5	TRBD2	TRBV11-2	CASSLAGGAQETQYF	TGTGCCAGCAGCTTAGCCGGGGGGGCCCAAGAGACCCAGTACTTC
.	TRBJ2-7	TRBD1	TRBV10-3	CAISQQGAYEQYF	TGTGCCATCAGCCAACAGGGGGCTTACGAGCAGTACTTC
few	TRBJ1-1	.	TRBV2	CASLRLGATEAFF	TGTGCCAGCTTGAGACTAGGAGCCACTGAAGCTTTCTTT
.	TRBJ2-7	.	TRBV2	CASSLSQVDYEQYF	TGTGCCAGCAGCCTCTCCCAGGTTGATTACGAGCAGTACTTC
.	TRBJ2-3	TRBD2	TRBV3-1/TRBV3-2	CASSQLAGGRTDTQYF	TGTGCCAGCAGCCAACTGGCGGGGGGGCGTACAGATACGCAGTATTTT
once	TRBJ2-3	.	TRBV4-1	CASSQPKNTLSTDTQYF	TGCGCCAGCAGCCAACCAAAAAACACGCTCAGCACAGATACGCAGTATTTT
.	TRBJ1-6	.	TRBV25-1	CASSEPYNSPLHF	TGTGCCAGCAGTGAACCATATAATTCACCCCTCCACTTT
.	TRBJ2-1	.	TRBV11-3	CASSLGKGLANEQFF	TGTGCCAGCAGCTTAGGAAAGGGACTGGCCAATGAGCAGTTCTTC
once	TRBJ1-5	.	TRBV28	CASSFRQSNQPQHF	TGTGCCAGCAGTTTCAGGCAGAGCAATCAGCCCCAGCATTTT
.	TRBJ2-1	TRBD2	TRBV11-3	CASSRRLAAYNEQFF	TGTGCCAGCAGCCGCCGACTAGCGGCCTACAATGAGCAGTTCTTC
.	TRBJ1-2	TRBD1	TRBV15	CATSSGRTGNGYTF	TGTGCCACCAGCAGCGGCAGGACAGGGAATGGCTACACCTTC
.	TRBJ2-1	TRBD1	TRBV15	CATSRGGQGGYNEQFF	TGTGCCACCAGCAGAGGAGGACAGGGGGGCTACAATGAGCAGTTCTTC
.	TRBJ2-3	.	TRBV9	CVSSEGNWGTDTQYF	TGTGTCAGCAGCGAGGGGAATTGGGGCACAGATACGCAGTATTTT
.	TRBJ1-1	.	TRBV12-3/TRBV12-4	CASSSGQLEAFF	TGTGCCAGCAGTAGCGGACAGCTTGAAGCTTTCTTT
.	TRBJ2-7	TRBD1	TRBV19	CASSIYTGQGRYEQYF	TGTGCCAGTAGTATATATACGGGACAGGGTCGGTACGAGCAGTACTTC
once	TRBJ2-3	.	TRBV5-1	CASSPRGQADTQYF	TGCGCCAGCTCCCCCAGGGGCCAGGCGGATACGCAGTATTTT
.	TRBJ1-5	.	TRBV4-3	CASSRQTGQPQHF	TGCGCCAGCAGCCGTCAAACCGGGCAGCCCCAGCATTTT
.	TRBJ1-5	.	TRBV6-5	CASSNRVGQPQHF	TGTGCCAGCAGTAACAGGGTAGGCCAGCCCCAGCATTTT
.	TRBJ1-2	.	TRBV11-2	CASSPPDKNGYTF	TGTGCCAGCAGCCCCCCGGACAAAAACGGCTACACCTTC
.	TRBJ2-1	TRBD1	TRBV28	CASSTRQGRQDEQFF	TGTGCCAGCAGTACACGACAGGGGAGACAAGATGAGCAGTTCTTC
.	TRBJ2-7	.	TRBV30	CAWSVASLPYEQYF	TGTGCCTGGAGTGTAGCGTCACTTCCCTACGAGCAGTACTTC
.	TRBJ2-2	.	TRBV6-5	CASSFLGAGELFF	TGTGCCAGCAGTTTCCTCGGTGCCGGGGAGCTGTTTTTT
.	TRBJ2-4	TRBD1	TRBV4-1	CASSQDQQGKSNIQYF	TGCGCCAGCAGCCAAGATCAACAGGGGAAATCAAACATTCAGTACTTC
once	TRBJ1-1	.	TRBV28	CASSLGGVRLTEAFF	TGTGCCAGCAGTTTAGGGGGCGTGCGACTCACTGAAGCTTTCTTT
.	TRBJ2-1	TRBD2	TRBV4-3	CASSQETATSGFFHSEQFF	TGCGCCAGCAGCCAAGAGACAGCCACTAGCGGGTTTTTTCATAGTGAGCAGTTCTTC
.	TRBJ1-1	TRBD1	TRBV28	CATTDRATEAFF	TGTGCCACCACCGACAGGGCCACTGAAGCTTTCTTT
.	TRBJ2-5	.	TRBV7-6	CASSLKGLSRETQYF	TGTGCCAGCAGCCTCAAGGGACTCTCACGAGAGACCCAGTACTTC
.	TRBJ1-3	.	TRBV2	CASREGRDDSGNTIYF	TGTGCCAGCAGGGAAGGGCGGGACGACTCTGGAAACACCATATATTTT
.	TRBJ1-6	.	TRBV28	CASSFTNPGGVRHSPLHF	TGTGCCAGCAGTTTCACCAACCCGGGGGGGGTCAGACATTCACCCCTCCACTTT
.	TRBJ2-5	TRBD2	TRBV2	CASSRTSGGVEETQYF	TGTGCCAGCAGTCGGACTAGCGGGGGGGTGGAAGAGACCCAGTACTTC
.	TRBJ2-5	.	TRBV25-1	CASNREETQYF	TGTGCCAGCAACAGGGAAGAGACCCAGTACTTC
.	TRBJ2-3	TRBD2	TRBV24-1	CATSEPARAGGLHTQYF	TGTGCCACCAGTGAACCCGCCCGCGCGGGGGGTCTTCATACGCAGTATTTT
.	TRBJ2-7	.	TRBV7-9	CASSLGAYEQYF	TGTGCCAGCAGCTTAGGAGCTTACGAGCAGTACTTC
.	TRBJ2-3	TRBD2	TRBV2	CASSELAGGPSSQYF	TGTGCCAGCAGTGAACTAGCGGGAGGGCCTTCATCGCAGTATTTT
.	TRBJ1-1	TRBD1	TRBV28	CASSPNRDRLIF	TGTGCCAGCAGTCCAAACCGGGACAGGCTTATCTTT
.	TRBJ2-1	TRBD2	TRBV13	CASSRILAGVPYNEQFF	TGTGCCAGCAGCCGTATATTGGCGGGGGTACCCTACAATGAGCAGTTCTTC
.	TRBJ2-1	.	TRBV18	CASSLIADNEQFF	TGTGCCAGCTCACTGATAGCGGACAATGAGCAGTTCTTC
.	TRBJ1-2	.	TRBV24-1	CATSDQGYGYTF	TGTGCCACCAGTGATCAGGGCTATGGCTACACCTTC
.	TRBJ2-3	.	TRBV5-4	CASSPTGTDTQYF	TGTGCCAGCAGCCCTACAGGGACAGATACGCAGTATTTT
.	TRBJ2-3	TRBD2	TRBV4-3	CASSQAGAGGADTQYF	TGCGCCAGCAGCCAAGCAGGGGCGGGAGGGGCAGATACGCAGTATTTT
few	TRBJ1-1	.	TRBV27	CASSSPLVPEAFF	TGTGCCAGCAGTTCCCCCTTAGTACCTGAAGCTTTCTTT
.	TRBJ1-1	.	TRBV4-1	CASSQNGGSSEAFF	TGCGCCAGCAGCCAAAACGGGGGAAGTTCTGAAGCTTTCTTT
.	TRBJ1-4	.	TRBV5-1	CASSLAGLGQSNEKLFF	TGCGCCAGCAGCTTGGCTGGTTTAGGACAGTCTAATGAAAAACTGTTTTTT
few	TRBJ1-6	TRBD1	TRBV19	CASSLLGDSYNSPLHF	TGTGCCAGTAGCCTTCTCGGGGACAGCTATAATTCACCCCTCCACTTT
few	TRBJ1-2	.	TRBV29-1	CSVVISVTINYGYTF	TGCAGCGTTGTAATCTCGGTCACCATTAACTATGGCTACACCTTC
.	TRBJ1-3	.	TRBV28	CASRYSWENFGNTIYF	TGTGCCAGCAGGTATTCGTGGGAGAACTTTGGAAACACCATATATTTT
.	TRBJ1-2	TRBD1	TRBV3-1/TRBV3-2	CASSLGQGRGYTF	TGTGCCAGCAGCCTTGGACAGGGTAGGGGCTACACCTTC
.	TRBJ2-1	TRBD2	TRBV28	CASGTISYNEQFF	TGTGCCAGTGGGACTATCTCCTACAATGAGCAGTTCTTC
.	TRBJ1-2	.	TRBV28	CASSPSFLNYGYTF	TGTGCCAGCAGTCCCTCGTTCCTCAACTATGGCTACACCTTC
once	TRBJ1-5	.	TRBV7-8	CASSLGQLGNQPQHF	TGTGCCAGCAGCTTAGGACAGTTAGGGAATCAGCCCCAGCATTTT